This T cell receptor beta chain was retrieved from a study of radiation and T cells in renal cell carcinoma. General observations from the study: In blood, top tumor clones expanded by 2 weeks, shrinking by 4.

TCRdb's copy holds only in-frame clones and misses some; the assay was immunoSEQ multiplex PCR. The profile shows around 100,000 clones, roughly 84% of them singletons. Comment on this clone: Its antigen is as yet unknown.

Time point defined: blood 4 weeks post-SBRT, at nephrectomy. The treatment: 15 Gy SBRT to primary tumor, nephrectomy 4 weeks later. Clear cell pathology was present in this patient's renal cell carcinoma. The sequence was obtained from a man in his sixties with renal cell carcinoma. Here the sequenced sample was blood, taken from a patient whose treatment included radiotherapy and nephrectomy.

The CDR3, as DNA: TGCGCCAGCAGCTTCTCCCTCCGAGGCGGAGATACGCAGTATTTT. Protein product: CASSFSLRGGDTQYF. This rearrangement joins TRBV5-1 to TRBJ2-3; D remains unclear. CDR3 length: 15 residues. V gave up 2 bases and J gave up 5 bases, with 15 bases separating them. Germline CDR1 is SGHRS and CDR2 is YFSETQ.